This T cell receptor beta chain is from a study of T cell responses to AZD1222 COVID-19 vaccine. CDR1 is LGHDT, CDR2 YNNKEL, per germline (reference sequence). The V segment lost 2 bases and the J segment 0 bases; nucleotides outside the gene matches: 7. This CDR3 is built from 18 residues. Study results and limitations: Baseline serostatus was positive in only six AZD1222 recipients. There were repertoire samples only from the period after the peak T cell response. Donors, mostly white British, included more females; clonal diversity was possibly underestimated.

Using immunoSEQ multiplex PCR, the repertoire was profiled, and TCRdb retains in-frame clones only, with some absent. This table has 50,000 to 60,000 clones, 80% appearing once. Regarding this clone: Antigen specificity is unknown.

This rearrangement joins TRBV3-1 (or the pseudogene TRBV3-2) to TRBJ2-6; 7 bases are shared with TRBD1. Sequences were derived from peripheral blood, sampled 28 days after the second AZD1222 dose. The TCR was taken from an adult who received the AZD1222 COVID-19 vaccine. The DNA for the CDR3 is TGTGCCAGCAGCCAACATCCGGGACAGAGCTCTGGGGCCAACGTCCTGACTTTC. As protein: CASSQHPGQSSGANVLTF.